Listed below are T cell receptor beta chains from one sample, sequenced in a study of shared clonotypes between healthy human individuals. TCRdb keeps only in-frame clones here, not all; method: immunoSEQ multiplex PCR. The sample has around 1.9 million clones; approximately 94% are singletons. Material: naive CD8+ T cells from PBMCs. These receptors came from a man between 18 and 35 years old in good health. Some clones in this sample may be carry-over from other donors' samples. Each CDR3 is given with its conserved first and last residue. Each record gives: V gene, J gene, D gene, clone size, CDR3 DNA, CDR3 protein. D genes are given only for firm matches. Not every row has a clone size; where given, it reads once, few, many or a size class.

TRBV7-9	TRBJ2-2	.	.	TGTGCCAGCAGCCCAAGACTAGCGAACACCGGGGAGCTGTTTTTT	CASSPRLANTGELFF
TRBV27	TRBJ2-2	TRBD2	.	TGTGCCAGCAGAATAGCGGGAGCGGGGGCCGGGGAGCTGTTTTTT	CASRIAGAGAGELFF
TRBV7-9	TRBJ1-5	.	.	TGTGCCAGCAGCGCCCACGACAGTTCTAATCAGCCCCAGCATTTT	CASSAHDSSNQPQHF
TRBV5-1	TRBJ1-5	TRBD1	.	TGCGCCAGCAGCTTGGGACCGGGACAGGGAAATCAGCCCCAGCATTTT	CASSLGPGQGNQPQHF
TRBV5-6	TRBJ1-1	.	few	TGTGCCAGCATGGTGAAGCGGGGCGACACTGAAGCTTTCTTT	CASMVKRGDTEAFF
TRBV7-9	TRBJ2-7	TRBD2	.	TGTGCCAGCAGCTTAGTTGGGGGAGGGCAGTACGAGCAGTACTTC	CASSLVGGGQYEQYF
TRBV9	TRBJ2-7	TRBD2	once	TGTGCCAGCAGCGTAGGTTACGGGACTAGGGCCTACGAGCAGTACTTC	CASSVGYGTRAYEQYF
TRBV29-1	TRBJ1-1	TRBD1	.	TGCAGCGCCGGGACAGGGCTAGGGAACACTGAAGCTTTCTTT	CSAGTGLGNTEAFF
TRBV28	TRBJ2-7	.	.	TGTGCCAGCAGCCCTCCCAGCGGTCGAGGGGCCTACGAGCAGTACTTC	CASSPPSGRGAYEQYF
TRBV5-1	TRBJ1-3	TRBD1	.	TGCGCCAGCAGCTTGGGAGGACAGGGGGCGAAAGGAAACACCATATATTTT	CASSLGGQGAKGNTIYF
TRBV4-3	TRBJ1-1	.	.	TGCGCCAGCAGCCAAGATTCTTGGGGCCTTACCCCCACCGAAGCTTTCTTT	CASSQDSWGLTPTEAFF
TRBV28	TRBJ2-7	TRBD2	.	TGTGCCAGCAAGGGGACTAGCGGGGTCGGTCCCCACGAGCAGTACTTC	CASKGTSGVGPHEQYF
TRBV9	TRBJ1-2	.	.	TGTGCCAGCAGCGTAGGACAGGCTCGGGGCTACACCTTC	CASSVGQARGYTF
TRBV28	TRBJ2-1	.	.	TGTGCCAGCAGTTTAGGGTCTCGGGTCGGGTCGACCCCCCGCAATGAGCAGTTCTTC	CASSLGSRVGSTPRNEQFF
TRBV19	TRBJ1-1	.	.	TGTGCCAGTACCCGGTGGGAAAAGACTGAAGCTTTCTTT	CASTRWEKTEAFF
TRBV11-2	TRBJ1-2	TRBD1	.	TGTGCCAGCAGCTTAAATCAGGGGGTCTATGGCTACACCTTC	CASSLNQGVYGYTF
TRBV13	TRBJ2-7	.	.	TGTGCCAGCAGCGCCTTGGGTTCTCAGTCCTACGAGCAGTACTTC	CASSALGSQSYEQYF
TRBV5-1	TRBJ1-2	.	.	TGCGCCAGCAGCCGTGGTATGAGGGGAGGATTTGAGGGCTACACCTTC	CASSRGMRGGFEGYTF
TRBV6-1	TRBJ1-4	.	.	TGTGCCAGCAGTGAAGCGAAACAGAGGAATGAAAAACTGTTTTTT	CASSEAKQRNEKLFF
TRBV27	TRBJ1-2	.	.	TGTGCCAGCAGTTTACTCGGGGGAACTAACTATGGCTACACCTTC	CASSLLGGTNYGYTF
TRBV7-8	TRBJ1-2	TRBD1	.	TGTGCCAGCAGCTTAGCGAAGGGACAGGGGTATCATGGCTACACCTTC	CASSLAKGQGYHGYTF
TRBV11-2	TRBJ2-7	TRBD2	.	TGTGCCAGCAGCTCGGGGACTAGCGTGACCTACGAGCAGTACTTC	CASSSGTSVTYEQYF
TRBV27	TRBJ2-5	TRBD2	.	TGTGCCAGCAGCCAGAGGTCGCTAGCGGGGTTAGATGCCCAGTACTTC	CASSQRSLAGLDAQYF
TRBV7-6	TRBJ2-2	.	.	TGTGCCAGCAGCTTAAATCGGCGGCCGACTACGAACACCGGGGAGCTGTTTTTT	CASSLNRRPTTNTGELFF
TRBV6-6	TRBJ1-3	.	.	TGTGCCAGCAGTTCGCGCACAGAGGGCTCTGGAAACACCATATATTTT	CASSSRTEGSGNTIYF
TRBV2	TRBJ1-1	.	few	TGTGCCAGCAGTGAAGCCCCTACAGGGAGCGCTGAAGCTTTCTTT	CASSEAPTGSAEAFF
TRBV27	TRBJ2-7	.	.	TGTGCCAGCAGTTTTTTCTTGAGCTCCTACGAGCAGTACTTC	CASSFFLSSYEQYF